Described below is a single T cell receptor beta chain sequence and its context. The data were obtained in a study of cytomegalovirus exposure and HLA in healthy donors. There are 15 residues in the CDR3. The junction had 8 bases not matched to a gene; V was cut back by 4 bases and J by 5 bases. CDR1 is SGHRS and CDR2 is YFSETQ in the germline V gene. PCR employed 60 Vbeta and 13 Jbeta primers. The repertoire was sequenced with immunoSEQ multiplex PCR; TCRdb's copy has only in-frame clones and lacks some. This sample yields 90,000 to 110,000 clones, of which about 69% are seen a single time; approximately 1.2% belongs to the top ten.

This receptor was obtained from a man aged 35-49 years in good health and CMV-seronegative. The rearrangement uses TRBV5-1 and TRBJ2-7; the match to TRBD2 covers 11 bases. The sample was PBMCs. In DNA, the CDR3 is TGCGCCAGCAGCCCGGGACTAGCGGTTCTGGACGAGCAGTACTTC. It yields the protein CASSPGLAVLDEQYF.